This TCR beta chain was sequenced during a study of prognosis after radiotherapy for stage I lung cancer. To note about this clonotype: A read error may produce the germline difference seen at one junction end.

Amplicons of TCR beta CDR3 were generated from genomic DNA by two-round multiplex PCR. Specific primers for each TRBV and TRBJ gene were what first-round PCR used. From the multiplex PCR reads, TCRdb called clonotypes with MiXCR, one entry per CDR3 protein. This table holds over 15,000 distinct CDR3 sequences, roughly 45% found once. Germline loops: CDR1 SNHLY, CDR2 FYNNEI. The CDR3 loop spans 12 amino acids. The source material was PBMCs, sampled before or after stereotactic body radiation therapy (not recorded which). The clonotype originates from a donor aged 50 or older with non-small cell lung cancer. V and J are TRBV2 and TRBJ2-7; D not resolved. CDR3 region: CTSSEMDYEQYF. DNA of the CDR3: TGTACCAGCAGTGAAATGGACTACGAGCAGTACTTC.